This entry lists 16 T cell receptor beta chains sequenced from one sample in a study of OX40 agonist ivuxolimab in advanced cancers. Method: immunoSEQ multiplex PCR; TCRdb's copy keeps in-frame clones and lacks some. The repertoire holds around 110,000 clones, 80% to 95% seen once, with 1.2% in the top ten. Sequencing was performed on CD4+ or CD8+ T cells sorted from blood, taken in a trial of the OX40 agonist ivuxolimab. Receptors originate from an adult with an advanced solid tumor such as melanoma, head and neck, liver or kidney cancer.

In DNA, the CDR3 is TGTGCCAGCTCACCAATTAGCGGGAGGGCCCTCAATGAGCAGTTCTTC. It yields the protein CASSPISGRALNEQFF. The genes are TRBV18 and TRBJ2-1; 11 bases align to TRBD2. Germline V gives CDR1 KGHSH, CDR2 LQKENI. V was pared by 2 bases and J by 6 bases, with 6 bases of the junction left unmatched. The CDR3 spans 16 residues.

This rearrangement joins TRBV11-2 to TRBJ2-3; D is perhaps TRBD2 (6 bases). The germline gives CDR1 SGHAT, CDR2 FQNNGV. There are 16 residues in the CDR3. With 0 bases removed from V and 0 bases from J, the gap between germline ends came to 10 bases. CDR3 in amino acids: CASSLDGGSSTDTQYF. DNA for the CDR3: TGTGCCAGCAGCTTAGACGGGGGATCTAGCACAGATACGCAGTATTTT.

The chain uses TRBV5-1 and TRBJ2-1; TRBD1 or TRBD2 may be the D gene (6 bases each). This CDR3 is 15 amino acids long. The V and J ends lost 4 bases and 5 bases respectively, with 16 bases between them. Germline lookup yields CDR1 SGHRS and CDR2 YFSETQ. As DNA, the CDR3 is TGCGCCAGCAGCCAAAGACCGGGGGCGGACAATGAGCAGTTCTTC. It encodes CASSQRPGADNEQFF.

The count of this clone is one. CDR3 bases: TGTGCCAGCAGCGTAGGGCTAGCGGGAACCTACGAGCAGTACTTC. It encodes CASSVGLAGTYEQYF. This chain connects TRBV9 to TRBJ2-7; TRBD2 aligns across 9 bases. CDR3 length: 15 amino acids. V gave up 0 bases and J gave up 2 bases; unmatched junction bases: 3. Per the germline V gene, CDR1 is SGDLS and CDR2 is YYNGEE.

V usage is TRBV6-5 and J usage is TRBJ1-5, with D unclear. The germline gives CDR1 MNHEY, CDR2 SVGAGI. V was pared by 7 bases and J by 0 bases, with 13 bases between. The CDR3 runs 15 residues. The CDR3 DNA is TGTGCCAGCAACAGCCGGGCGGGTAGCAATCAGCCCCAGCATTTT. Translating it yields CASNSRAGSNQPQHF.

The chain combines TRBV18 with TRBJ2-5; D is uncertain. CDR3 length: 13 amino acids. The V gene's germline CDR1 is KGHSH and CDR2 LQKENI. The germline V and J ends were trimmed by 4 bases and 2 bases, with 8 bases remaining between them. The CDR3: CASSLVGQETQYF. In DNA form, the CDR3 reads TGTGCCAGCTCACTCGTCGGACAAGAGACCCAGTACTTC.

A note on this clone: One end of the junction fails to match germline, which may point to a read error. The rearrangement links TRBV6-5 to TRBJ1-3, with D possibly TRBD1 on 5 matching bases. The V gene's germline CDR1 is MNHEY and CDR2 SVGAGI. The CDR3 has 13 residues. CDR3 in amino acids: CASSWGTGNTIYF. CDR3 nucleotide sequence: TGTGCCAGCAGTTGGGGGACTGGGAACACCATATATTTT.

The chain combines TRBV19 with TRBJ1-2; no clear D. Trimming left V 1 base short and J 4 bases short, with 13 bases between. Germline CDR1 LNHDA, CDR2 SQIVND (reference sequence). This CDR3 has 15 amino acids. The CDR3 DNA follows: TGTGCCAGTAGTATAGGGCCTCAGGACGTCTATGGCTACACCTTC. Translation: CASSIGPQDVYGYTF.

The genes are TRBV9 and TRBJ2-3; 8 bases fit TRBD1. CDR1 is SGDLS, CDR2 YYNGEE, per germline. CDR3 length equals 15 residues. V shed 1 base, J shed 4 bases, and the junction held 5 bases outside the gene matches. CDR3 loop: CASSVKTGAADTQYF. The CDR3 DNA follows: TGTGCCAGCAGCGTAAAGACAGGGGCGGCAGATACGCAGTATTTT.

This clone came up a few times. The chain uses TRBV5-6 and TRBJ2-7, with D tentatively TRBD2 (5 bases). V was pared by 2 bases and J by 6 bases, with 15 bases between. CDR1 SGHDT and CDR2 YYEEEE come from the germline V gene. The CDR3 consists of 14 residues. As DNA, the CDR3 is TGTGCCAGCAGCTTTGGACGCCTTGAGGGCGAGCAGTACTTC. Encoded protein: CASSFGRLEGEQYF.

The CDR3 DNA reads as TGCGCCAGCAGCCAAGATATCGGGCAGGGAACCGGGGAGCTGTTTTTT. This sequence encodes CASSQDIGQGTGELFF. This chain uses TRBV4-3 with TRBJ2-2, with D perhaps matching TRBD1 (5 bases). There are 16 residues in the CDR3. The ends were cut back, 0 bases at V and 5 bases at J, with 13 bases in the middle. Germline CDR1 LGHNA, CDR2 YSLEER.

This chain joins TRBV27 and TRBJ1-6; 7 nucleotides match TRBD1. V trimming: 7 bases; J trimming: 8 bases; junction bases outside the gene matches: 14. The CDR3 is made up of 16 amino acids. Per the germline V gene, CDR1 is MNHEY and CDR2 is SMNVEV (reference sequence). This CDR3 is CASKTSLQGLYSPLHF. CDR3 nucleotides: TGTGCCAGCAAAACCAGCTTACAGGGGCTGTATTCACCCCTCCACTTT.

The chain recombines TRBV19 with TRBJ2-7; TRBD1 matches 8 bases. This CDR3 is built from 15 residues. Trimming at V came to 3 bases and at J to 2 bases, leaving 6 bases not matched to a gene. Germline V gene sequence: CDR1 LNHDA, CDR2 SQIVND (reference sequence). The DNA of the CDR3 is TGTGCCAGTAGTATGGACCGACAGGGGCCCTACGAGCAGTACTTC. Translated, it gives CASSMDRQGPYEQYF. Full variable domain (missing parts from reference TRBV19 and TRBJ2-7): DGGITQSPKYLFRKEGQNVTLSCEQNLNHDAMYWYRQDPGQGLRLIYYSQIVNDFQKGDIAEGYSVSREKKESFPLTVTSAQKNPTAFYLCASSMDRQGPYEQYFGPGTRLTVT.

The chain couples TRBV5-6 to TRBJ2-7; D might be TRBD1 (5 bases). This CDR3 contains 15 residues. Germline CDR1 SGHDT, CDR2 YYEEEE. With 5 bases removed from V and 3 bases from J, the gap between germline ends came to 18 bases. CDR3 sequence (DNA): TGTGCCAGCAGGCTTGGGGCGTGGGTCGACTACGAGCAGTACTTC. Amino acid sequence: CASRLGAWVDYEQYF.

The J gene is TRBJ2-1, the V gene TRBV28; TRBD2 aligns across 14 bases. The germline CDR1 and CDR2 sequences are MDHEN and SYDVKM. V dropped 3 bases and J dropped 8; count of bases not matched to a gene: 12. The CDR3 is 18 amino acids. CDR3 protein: CASSLTGLAGGSRDEQFF. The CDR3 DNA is TGTGCCAGCAGTTTGACCGGACTAGCGGGAGGATCTAGGGATGAGCAGTTCTTC.

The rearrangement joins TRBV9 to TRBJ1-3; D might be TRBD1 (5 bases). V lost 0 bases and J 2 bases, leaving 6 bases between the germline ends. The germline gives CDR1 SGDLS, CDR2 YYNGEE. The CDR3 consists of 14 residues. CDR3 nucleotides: TGTGCCAGCAGCGTAGGACAGACTGGAAACACCATATATTTT. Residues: CASSVGQTGNTIYF.